This T cell receptor beta chain derives from a study of PD-1 blockade in mismatch repair-deficient tumors. Turning to the study itself: Enrolled about 2013-2016, patients had progressing, pretreated mismatch repair-deficient cancers of about a dozen types. Notes on the study in general: Tumor-resident clones, often undetectable pretreatment in blood, expanded then contracted after pembrolizumab.

Mismatch repair deficiency was confirmed in all patients, by PCR or immunohistochemistry. A few pembrolizumab responders had their TCRs sequenced. The CDR3 contains 15 residues. From germline, CDR1 is SGHTS and CDR2 YDEGEE. Trimming stripped 1 base from V and 0 bases from J, with 8 bases between. Sequenced by immunoSEQ multiplex PCR; TCRdb stores in-frame clones only, minus some. The sample has about 68,000 clones; about 72% are singletons. A note on this clone: The antigen is unknown.

The sequenced sample was peripheral blood, obtained 2 weeks after starting pembrolizumab. This clonotype originated in an adult with mismatch repair-deficient cancer. The V gene is TRBV5-8, the J gene TRBJ2-1; D remains unclear. DNA for the CDR3: TGTGCCAGCAGCTTGTTCGGATACTCCTACAATGAGCAGTTCTTC. As protein: CASSLFGYSYNEQFF.